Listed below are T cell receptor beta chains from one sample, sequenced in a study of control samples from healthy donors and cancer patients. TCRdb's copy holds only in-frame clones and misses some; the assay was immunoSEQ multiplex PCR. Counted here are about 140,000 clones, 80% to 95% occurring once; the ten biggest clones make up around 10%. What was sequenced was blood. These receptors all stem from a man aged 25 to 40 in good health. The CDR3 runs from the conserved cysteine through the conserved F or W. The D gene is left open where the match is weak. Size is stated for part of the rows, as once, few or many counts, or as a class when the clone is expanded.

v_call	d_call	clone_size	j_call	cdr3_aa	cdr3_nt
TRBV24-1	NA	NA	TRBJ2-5	CATSDRAPGTLGETQYF	TGTGCCACCAGTGACCGCGCGCCCGGGACCTTGGGAGAGACCCAGTACTTC
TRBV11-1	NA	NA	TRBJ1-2	CASSPQGGYGYTF	TGTGCCAGCAGCCCACAGGGAGGCTATGGCTACACCTTC
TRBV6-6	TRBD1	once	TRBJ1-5	CASSWDRAQPQHF	TGTGCCAGCAGTTGGGACAGGGCTCAGCCCCAGCATTTT
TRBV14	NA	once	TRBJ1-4	CASSVDGRLGKLFF	TGTGCCAGCAGCGTTGACGGGCGGCTAGGAAAACTGTTTTTT
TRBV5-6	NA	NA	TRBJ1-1	CASSQIGNTEAFF	TGTGCCAGCAGCCAGATAGGGAACACTGAAGCTTTCTTT
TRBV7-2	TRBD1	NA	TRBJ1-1	CASSFRRQGVRKAFF	TGTGCCAGCAGCTTTAGGAGACAGGGGGTGCGAAAAGCTTTCTTT
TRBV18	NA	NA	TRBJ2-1	CASSPLSYNEQFF	TGTGCCAGCTCACCACTTTCCTACAATGAGCAGTTCTTC
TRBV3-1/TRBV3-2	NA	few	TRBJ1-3	CASSGASSGNTIYF	TGTGCCAGCAGCGGGGCTTCTTCTGGAAACACCATATATTTT
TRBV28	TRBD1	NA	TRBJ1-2	CASRIIRGQYTF	TGTGCCAGCAGAATTATCAGGGGACAGTACACCTTC
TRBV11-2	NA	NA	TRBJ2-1	CASSRGTGTYNEQFF	TGTGCCAGCAGCAGAGGGACGGGTACCTACAATGAGCAGTTCTTC
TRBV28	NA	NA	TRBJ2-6	CASSSGESSGANVLTF	TGTGCCAGCAGCTCAGGGGAGAGCTCTGGGGCCAACGTCCTGACTTTC
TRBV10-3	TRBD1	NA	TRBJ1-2	CAISQDRVGYTF	TGTGCCATCAGTCAGGACAGGGTCGGCTACACCTTC
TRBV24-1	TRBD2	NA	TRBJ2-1	CATSDNSGRAYLEQFF	TGTGCCACCAGTGACAATAGCGGGAGGGCCTACCTTGAGCAGTTCTTC
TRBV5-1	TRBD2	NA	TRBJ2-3	CASSFSGSTDTQYF	TGCGCCAGCAGCTTTAGCGGGAGCACAGATACGCAGTATTTT
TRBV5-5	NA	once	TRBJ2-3	CASSLGLETDTQYF	TGTGCCAGCAGCTTGGGGCTAGAAACAGATACGCAGTATTTT
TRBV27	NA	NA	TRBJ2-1	CASSYGSLNEQFF	TGTGCCAGCAGTTACGGGAGCCTCAATGAGCAGTTCTTC
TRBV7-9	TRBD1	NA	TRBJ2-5	CASSFGQGIGETQYF	TGTGCCAGCAGCTTTGGACAGGGGATAGGAGAGACCCAGTACTTC
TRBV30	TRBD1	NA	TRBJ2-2	CALEQGANTGELFF	TGTGCCTTAGAACAGGGGGCGAACACCGGGGAGCTGTTTTTT
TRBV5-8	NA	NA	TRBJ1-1	CASTSLQGTTEAFF	TGTGCCAGCACCAGTCTCCAGGGGACCACTGAAGCTTTCTTT
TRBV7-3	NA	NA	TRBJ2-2	CASSLVTRESGGELFF	TGTGCCAGCAGCTTAGTTACCCGGGAGTCGGGCGGGGAGCTGTTTTTT
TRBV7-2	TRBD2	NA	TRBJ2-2	CASSPPAGGVGELFF	TGTGCCAGCAGTCCCCCAGCGGGAGGAGTAGGGGAGCTGTTTTTT
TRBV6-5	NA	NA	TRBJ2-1	CASYRFDRGRNEQFF	TGTGCCAGCTATAGATTCGATCGGGGTAGGAATGAGCAGTTCTTC
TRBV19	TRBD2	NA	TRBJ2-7	CASSRKTSGVYEQYF	TGTGCCAGTAGTAGGAAGACTAGCGGGGTCTACGAGCAGTACTTC
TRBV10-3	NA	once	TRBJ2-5	CAIRPGAQETQYF	TGTGCCATCAGGCCGGGAGCCCAAGAGACCCAGTACTTC
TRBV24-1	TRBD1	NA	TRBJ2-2	CAASPLGRGQVGAGELFF	TGTGCCGCCAGCCCGCTCGGCAGGGGGCAGGTGGGGGCCGGGGAGCTGTTTTTT
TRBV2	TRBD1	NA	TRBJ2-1	CASSEGGQGRNNEQFF	TGTGCCAGCAGTGAAGGGGGACAGGGACGAAACAATGAGCAGTTCTTC
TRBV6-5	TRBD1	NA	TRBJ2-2	CASGRQGSFRELFF	TGTGCCAGTGGGCGACAGGGGAGCTTTAGGGAGCTGTTTTTT
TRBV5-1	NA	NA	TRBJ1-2	CASSHGTVYGYTF	TGCGCCAGCAGCCACGGGACGGTCTATGGCTACACCTTC
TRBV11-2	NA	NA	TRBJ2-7	CASSLGGGRRTYEQYF	TGTGCCAGCAGCTTAGGCGGGGGCAGGCGAACCTACGAGCAGTACTTC
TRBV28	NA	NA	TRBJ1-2	CASSPPPWGRGNYGYTF	TGTGCCAGCAGTCCCCCCCCATGGGGGAGAGGGAACTATGGCTACACCTTC
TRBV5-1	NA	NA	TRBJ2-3	CASSNSGSVTDTQYF	TGCGCCAGCAGCAATAGCGGTTCGGTCACAGATACGCAGTATTTT
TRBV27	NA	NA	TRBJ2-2	CASSSLVTGELFF	TGTGCCAGCAGCTCGCTCGTCACCGGGGAGCTGTTTTTT
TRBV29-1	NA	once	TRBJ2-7	CSVAPRLAAHYEQYF	TGCAGCGTTGCCCCTCGTTTAGCGGCGCACTACGAGCAGTACTTC
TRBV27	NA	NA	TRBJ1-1	CASIPNAGSVNTEAFF	TGTGCCAGCATCCCAAACGCGGGTAGCGTAAACACTGAAGCTTTCTTT
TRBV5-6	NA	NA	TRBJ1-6	CASSLGHRRNSPLHF	TGTGCCAGCAGCCTGGGACACCGGAGGAATTCACCCCTCCACTTT
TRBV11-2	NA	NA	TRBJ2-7	CASSYPGHPSYEQYF	TGTGCCAGCAGTTACCCGGGACACCCCTCCTACGAGCAGTACTTC
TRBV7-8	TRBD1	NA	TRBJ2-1	CASSSSTGGIYNEQFF	TGTGCCAGCAGCTCGAGCACAGGGGGGATTTACAATGAGCAGTTCTTC
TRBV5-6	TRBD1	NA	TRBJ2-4	CASSLADGTVQYF	TGTGCCAGCAGCTTGGCCGACGGGACAGTGCAGTACTTC
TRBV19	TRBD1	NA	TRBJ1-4	CASSLPGQDHEKLFF	TGTGCCAGTAGTCTGCCGGGACAGGATCATGAAAAACTGTTTTTT
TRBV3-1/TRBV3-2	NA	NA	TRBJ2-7	CASSQELELEQYF	TGTGCCAGCAGCCAAGAGTTGGAGCTCGAGCAGTACTTC
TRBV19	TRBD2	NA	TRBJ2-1	CASSSPWREGNEQFF	TGTGCCAGTAGTTCGCCCTGGCGGGAGGGTAATGAGCAGTTCTTC
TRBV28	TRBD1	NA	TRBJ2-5	CASSSTGFGETQYF	TGTGCCAGCAGCTCGACAGGGTTCGGAGAGACCCAGTACTTC
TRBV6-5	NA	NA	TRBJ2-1	CASSYVPLAINEQFF	TGTGCCAGCAGTTATGTCCCCCTAGCGATAAATGAGCAGTTCTTC
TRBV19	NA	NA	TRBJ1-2	CASSTLFRGQYGYTF	TGTGCCAGTAGTACCCTTTTCCGGGGCCAGTATGGCTACACCTTC
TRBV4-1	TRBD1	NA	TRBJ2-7	CASSQDEGTGEEQYF	TGCGCCAGCAGCCAAGATGAGGGGACAGGGGAAGAGCAGTACTTC
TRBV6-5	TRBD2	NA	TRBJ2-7	CASRKSGRAYEQYF	TGTGCCAGCAGAAAGAGCGGGAGGGCCTACGAGCAGTACTTC
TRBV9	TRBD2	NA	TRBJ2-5	CASSVGSGVQETQYF	TGTGCCAGCAGCGTGGGGAGCGGGGTTCAAGAGACCCAGTACTTC
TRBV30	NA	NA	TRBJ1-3	CAWGIGNTIYF	TGTGCCTGGGGAATCGGAAACACCATATATTTT
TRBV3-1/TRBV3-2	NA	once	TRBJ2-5	CASSPGTKETQYF	TGTGCCAGCAGCCCCGGGACAAAAGAGACCCAGTACTTC
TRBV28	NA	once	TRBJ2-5	CASSFDSAQETQYF	TGTGCCAGCAGTTTTGACAGCGCTCAGGAGACCCAGTACTTC
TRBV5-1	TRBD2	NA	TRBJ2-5	CASSGDSGGGQETQYF	TGCGCCAGCAGCGGCGACAGCGGGGGGGGCCAAGAGACCCAGTACTTC